Following are 26 T cell receptor beta chains from one sample sequenced in a study of graft-versus-host responses after intestinal transplantation. These receptors have no identified antigens. This table comes from immunoSEQ multiplex PCR, and its TCRdb copy is limited to in-frame clones, with some not included. The sample shows some 90,000 clones, 85% to 90% of them seen only once. This material consisted of unstimulated CD4+ T cells sorted from spleen or lymph node cells, taken before intestinal transplant. The source of these receptors is a human donor who received an intestinal transplant.

The table lists this clone with a few counts. The chain joins TRBV6-5 to TRBJ2-7; D is uncertain. With 5 bases removed from V and 7 bases from J, the gap between germline ends came to 9 bases. CDR1 and CDR2 from the germline V gene are MNHEY and SVGAGI. The CDR3 has 11 residues. The CDR3 region has the DNA TGTGCCAGCAGTCGACTGAAGGAGCAGTACTTC. It yields the protein CASSRLKEQYF.

The genes are TRBV9 and TRBJ2-5; the match to TRBD1 covers 8 bases. Germline trimming cut 4 bases from V and 5 bases from J; bases unmatched to any gene: 7. Germline V gene sequence: CDR1 SGDLS, CDR2 YYNGEE. The CDR3 has 14 residues. The CDR3 DNA is TGTGCCAGCAGCCCACCAGGGGGCCGGGAGACCCAGTACTTC. Translating gives CASSPPGGRETQYF. The variable domain in full, with the rest retrieved from reference TRBV9 and TRBJ2-5, is DSGVTQTPKHLITATGQRVTLRCSPRSGDLSVYWYQQSLDQGLQFLIQYYNGEERAKGNILERFSAQQFPDLHSELNLSSLELGDSALYFCASSPPGGRETQYFGPGTRLLVL.

V and J are TRBV7-9 and TRBJ1-1, with D unclear. This CDR3 is built from 15 residues. The V gene's germline CDR1 is SEHNR and CDR2 FQNEAQ (reference sequence). Trimming shortened V by 3 bases and J by 0 bases, and 11 bases separated the two germline ends. The CDR3: CASSLGAGMNTEAFF. The CDR3, as DNA: TGTGCCAGCAGCTTGGGCGCTGGTATGAACACTGAAGCTTTCTTT.

V and J are TRBV2 and TRBJ2-7, with D maybe TRBD2 (6 bases). Germline V lookup: CDR1 SNHLY, CDR2 FYNNEI. The CDR3 totals 17 residues. Between the trimmed V and J ends, which lost 6 bases and 2 bases, there was a span of 23 bases. CDR3 region: CASRRDFSAGLPYEQYF. Written as DNA, the CDR3 is TGTGCCAGCAGGAGGGACTTCTCAGCAGGTTTGCCCTACGAGCAGTACTTC.

A few counts support this clone. The gene calls are TRBV6-5 and TRBJ1-6; D gene uncertain. The germline V gene encodes CDR1 MNHEY and CDR2 SVGAGI. The CDR3 is 11 residues long. With 5 bases removed from V and 13 bases from J, the gap between germline ends came to 9 bases. CDR3 bases: TGTGCCAGCAGTCAAAGCGGGCCCCTCCACTTT. This translates into CASSQSGPLHF.

The chain links TRBV5-1 to TRBJ1-1; the match to TRBD1 covers 7 bases. The CDR3 sequence is 15 residues long. With 2 bases clipped from V and 4 bases from J, the junction kept 8 bases outside the gene matches. From germline, CDR1 is SGHRS and CDR2 YFSETQ. The CDR3 DNA follows: TGCGCCAGCAGCTTCGGAGGGGGCTCCGGCACTGAAGCTTTCTTT. It is translated as CASSFGGGSGTEAFF.

This chain uses TRBV19 with TRBJ1-1; D ambiguous. In germline, CDR1 is LNHDA, CDR2 SQIVND (reference sequence). There are 15 residues in the CDR3. V lost 8 bases to trimming and J lost 0 bases, with 16 bases between them. CDR3 loop: CASPPPSRMNTEAFF. The DNA of the CDR3 is TGTGCCAGTCCCCCCCCCTCTAGGATGAACACTGAAGCTTTCTTT.

The V and J genes are TRBV4-1 and TRBJ2-1; TRBD1 aligns across 12 bases. The V gene's germline CDR1 is MGHRA and CDR2 YSYEKL. V shed 5 bases and J 8 bases; nucleotides not matched to a gene: 10. The CDR3 length is 16 residues. CDR3 loop: CASSDPGGQGADEQFF. The CDR3 region has the DNA TGCGCCAGCAGCGACCCCGGGGGACAGGGGGCCGATGAGCAGTTCTTC.

The chain links TRBV23-1 to TRBJ1-1; 8 bases agree with TRBD1. TRBV23-1 is noted as an ORF with a role that remains uncertain. V shed 0 bases, J shed 4 bases, and the junction held 16 bases outside the gene matches. CDR3 length: 19 amino acids. The CDR3 is CASSQSPDRTGRRGTEAFF. The CDR3 nucleotides are TGCGCCAGCAGTCAATCCCCGGACAGGACAGGGCGCAGGGGCACTGAAGCTTTCTTT.

The rearrangement links TRBV5-1 to TRBJ2-1; TRBD2 aligns across 8 bases. The CDR3 sequence is 14 residues long. With 4 bases clipped from V and 6 bases from J, the junction kept 6 bases outside the gene matches. The germline V gene has CDR1 SGHRS and CDR2 YFSETQ. The CDR3 spells CASSATGGPNEQFF. The DNA for the CDR3 is TGCGCCAGCAGCGCCACGGGGGGGCCCAATGAGCAGTTCTTC. The entire variable domain, with the rest obtained from reference TRBV5-1 and TRBJ2-1, is as follows: KAGVTQTPRYLIKTRGQQVTLSCSPISGHRSVSWYQQTPGQGLQFLFEYFSETQRNKGNFPGRFSGRQFSNSRSEMNVSTLELGDSALYLCASSATGGPNEQFFGPGTRLTVL.

The chain couples TRBV10-2 to TRBJ1-2, with unresolved D. The germline V gene has CDR1 WSHSY and CDR2 SAAADI. The V and J ends lost 2 bases and 4 bases respectively, with 11 bases between them. This CDR3 is 14 amino acids long. CDR3 sequence: CASSEEEGGYGYTF. The CDR3 DNA sequence: TGCGCCAGCAGTGAGGAGGAGGGAGGCTATGGCTACACCTTC.

V and J are TRBV5-1 and TRBJ1-6; possibly TRBD1 for D (6 bases). The length of the CDR3 is 17 residues. V was clipped by 4 bases and J by 8 bases, with 22 bases between them. The germline CDR1 and CDR2 sequences are SGHRS and YFSETQ. CDR3 sequence: CASSPVPGQTTHSPLHF. CDR3 in DNA: TGCGCCAGCAGCCCTGTCCCGGGACAAACCACCCATTCACCCCTCCACTTT.

This chain links TRBV6-1 with TRBJ1-1; TRBD1 might be the D (6 bases). Germline V gene lookup returns CDR1 MNHNS and CDR2 SASEGT. The CDR3 is 14 amino acids. The V end lost 5 bases, the J end lost 1 base, and 11 bases lay between the germline ends. CDR3 amino acids: CASSLGGGNTEAFF. CDR3 DNA sequence: TGTGCCAGCAGTCTGGGAGGGGGGAACACTGAAGCTTTCTTT.

The rearrangement links TRBV15 to TRBJ1-2; D might be TRBD1 (6 bases). Trimming took off 3 bases at V and 0 bases at J, with 11 bases between the two ends. Looked up from germline, CDR1 is LNHNV and CDR2 is YYDKDF (reference sequence). This CDR3 contains 15 residues. The CDR3 sequence is CATSRRSGANYGYTF. CDR3 in DNA: TGTGCCACCAGCAGGAGGTCAGGGGCTAACTATGGCTACACCTTC.

This rearrangement joins TRBV7-9 to TRBJ2-4, with D tentatively TRBD2 (6 bases). V was cut by 7 bases and J by 7 bases, with 14 bases left in between. Germline loops: CDR1 SEHNR, CDR2 FQNEAQ (reference sequence). The CDR3 contains 13 residues. CDR3 bases: TGTGCCAGCAACGCCCTTGGGGGGAACATTCAGTACTTC. As protein: CASNALGGNIQYF.

This chain links TRBV5-1 with TRBJ2-3; TRBD1 agrees at 7 bases. Unmatched junction bases numbered 6, after V lost 5 bases and J lost 3 bases. The CDR3 is 14 amino acids. Germline V gives CDR1 SGHRS, CDR2 YFSETQ. This chain's CDR3 is CASSYRGRTDTQYF. In DNA, the CDR3 is TGCGCCAGCAGTTACAGGGGTAGGACAGATACGCAGTATTTT.

The J gene is TRBJ2-1, the V gene TRBV12-5, with TRBD1 as a possible D gene (5 bases). V lost 2 bases, J lost 10 bases, and 6 bases lay in between. The V gene's germline CDR1 is LGHNT and CDR2 FRNRAP. The CDR3 spans 11 residues. The CDR3: CASGLTGEQFF. The DNA of the CDR3 is TGTGCTAGTGGTTTGACAGGCGAGCAGTTCTTC.

The chain joins TRBV6-1 to TRBJ2-7; maybe TRBD1 (6 bases). Trimming pared 7 bases from V and 0 bases from J, leaving 16 bases between. The CDR3 consists of 15 residues. Looked up from germline, CDR1 is MNHNS and CDR2 is SASEGT. CDR3 nucleotide sequence: TGTGCCAGCACACAGGGCCTTTCGAGCTCCTACGAGCAGTACTTC. Protein: CASTQGLSSSYEQYF.

V gene TRBV2 combines with J gene TRBJ1-2, with 8 bases that match TRBD1. The CDR3 contains 14 residues. Per germline, CDR1 SNHLY and CDR2 FYNNEI. Trimming removed 6 bases from V and 7 bases from J; junction bases left unmatched: 10. The CDR3 DNA reads TGTGCCAGCAGAGCCTCAGGGGGCGTTCGTGGCTACACCTTC. Its translation: CASRASGGVRGYTF.

The rearrangement joins TRBV7-9 to TRBJ2-2; tentative D call: TRBD1 (5 bases). V lost 4 bases, J lost 6 bases, and 12 bases lay in between. The CDR3 is made up of 14 amino acids. Germline CDR1 reads SEHNR; CDR2 reads FQNEAQ (reference sequence). This chain's CDR3 is CASSSPTVPGELFF. CDR3 nucleotides: TGTGCCAGCAGCTCCCCGACAGTCCCCGGGGAGCTGTTTTTT.

This chain joins TRBV15 and TRBJ1-4; 7 bases align to TRBD1. The germline V gene encodes CDR1 LNHNV and CDR2 YYDKDF (reference sequence). V shed 1 base, J shed 8 bases, and the junction held 4 bases outside the gene matches. There are 14 residues in the CDR3. The DNA for the CDR3 is TGTGCCACCAGCAGAGGAGGGGGCGGCGAAAAACTGTTTTTT. Translating gives CATSRGGGGEKLFF.

The rearrangement links TRBV5-6 to TRBJ2-1; 9 bases align to TRBD2. The J segment lost 6 bases and the V segment lost 0 bases, leaving 4 bases of the junction unmatched. The CDR3 is made up of 15 amino acids. Per the germline V gene, CDR1 is SGHDT and CDR2 is YYEEEE. CDR3 protein: CASSLAGGGGNEQFF. Written as DNA, the CDR3 is TGTGCCAGCAGCTTGGCTGGCGGGGGGGGCAATGAGCAGTTCTTC.

This sequence joins TRBV11-1 and TRBJ1-4; D perhaps matches TRBD1 (6 bases). V lost 5 bases and J 0 bases, leaving 10 bases between the germline ends. The CDR3 is 15 amino acids. The germline CDR1 and CDR2 sequences are SGHAT and FQDESV (reference sequence). CDR3 coding DNA: TGTGCCAGCAGCCCAGGGACAACAACTAATGAAAAACTGTTTTTT. This codes for CASSPGTTTNEKLFF.

This sequence joins TRBV2 and TRBJ2-7; TRBD2 aligns across 12 bases. V dropped 8 bases and J dropped 6; count of bases not matched to a gene: 11. Germline values: CDR1 SNHLY, CDR2 FYNNEI. This CDR3 spans 15 amino acids. Written as DNA, the CDR3 is TGTGCCAGCCTAGTACCGGGACTAGCGGGTCTCGAGCAGTACTTC. This translates into CASLVPGLAGLEQYF.

The CDR3 loop reads CASSRQTRTDTQYF. DNA for the CDR3: TGCGCCAGCAGTCGACAGACCCGCACAGATACGCAGTATTTT. The chain is built from TRBV5-1 and TRBJ2-3; D perhaps matches TRBD1 (5 bases). The V end was cut by 5 bases, the J end by 1 base, with 11 bases between. The germline CDR1 and CDR2 sequences are SGHRS and YFSETQ. The CDR3 has 14 residues.

CDR3 protein: CASSLAGQGTDTQYF. As DNA, the CDR3 is TGTGCCAGCAGCTTAGCGGGACAGGGCACAGATACGCAGTATTTT. This chain connects TRBV11-3 to TRBJ2-3; 8 nucleotides agree with TRBD1. The CDR3 consists of 15 residues. Losses at the gene ends were 1 base for V and 1 base for J; bases not matched to a gene: 1. Germline values: CDR1 SGHNT, CDR2 YENEEA.